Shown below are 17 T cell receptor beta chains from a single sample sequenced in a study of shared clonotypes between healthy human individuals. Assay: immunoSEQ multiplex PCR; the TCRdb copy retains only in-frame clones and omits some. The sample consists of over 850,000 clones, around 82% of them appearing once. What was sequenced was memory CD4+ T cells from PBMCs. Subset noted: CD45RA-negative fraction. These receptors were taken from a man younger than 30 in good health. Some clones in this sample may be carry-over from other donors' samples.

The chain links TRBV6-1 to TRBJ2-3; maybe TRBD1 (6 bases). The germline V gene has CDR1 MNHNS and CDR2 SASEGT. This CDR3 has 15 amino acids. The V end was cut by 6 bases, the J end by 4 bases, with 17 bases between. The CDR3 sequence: CASSHTTGIADTQYF. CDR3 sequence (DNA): TGTGCCAGCAGCCATACTACAGGGATTGCAGATACGCAGTATTTT.

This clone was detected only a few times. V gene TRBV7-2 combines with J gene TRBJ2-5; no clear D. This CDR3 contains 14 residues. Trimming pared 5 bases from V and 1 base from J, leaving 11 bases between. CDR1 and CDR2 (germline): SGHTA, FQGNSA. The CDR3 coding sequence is TGTGCCAGCAGCCACCTGAGAGGCCAAGAGACCCAGTACTTC. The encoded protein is CASSHLRGQETQYF.

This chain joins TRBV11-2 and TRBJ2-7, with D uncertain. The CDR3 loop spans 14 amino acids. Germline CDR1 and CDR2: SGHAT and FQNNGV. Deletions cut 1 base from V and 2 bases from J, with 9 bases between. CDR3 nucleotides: TGTGCCAGCAGCTTAGGGCACGCCGCCTACGAGCAGTACTTC. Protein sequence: CASSLGHAAYEQYF.

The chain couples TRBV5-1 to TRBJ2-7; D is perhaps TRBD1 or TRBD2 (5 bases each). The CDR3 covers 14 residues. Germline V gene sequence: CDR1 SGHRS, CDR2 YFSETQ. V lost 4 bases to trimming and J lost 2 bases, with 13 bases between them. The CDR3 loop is CASSRVGAAYEQYF. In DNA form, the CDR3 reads TGCGCCAGCAGCAGGGTCGGGGCCGCCTACGAGCAGTACTTC.

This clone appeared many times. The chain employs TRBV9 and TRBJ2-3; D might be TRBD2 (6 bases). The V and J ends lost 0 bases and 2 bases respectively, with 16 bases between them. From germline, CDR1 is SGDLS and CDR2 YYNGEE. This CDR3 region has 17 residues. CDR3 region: CASSVGPTSPVTDTQYF. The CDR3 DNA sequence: TGTGCCAGCAGCGTAGGTCCCACTAGCCCCGTCACAGATACGCAGTATTTT. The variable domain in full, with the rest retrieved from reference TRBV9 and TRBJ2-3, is DSGVTQTPKHLITATGQRVTLRCSPRSGDLSVYWYQQSLDQGLQFLIQYYNGEERAKGNILERFSAQQFPDLHSELNLSSLELGDSALYFCASSVGPTSPVTDTQYFGPGTRLTVL.

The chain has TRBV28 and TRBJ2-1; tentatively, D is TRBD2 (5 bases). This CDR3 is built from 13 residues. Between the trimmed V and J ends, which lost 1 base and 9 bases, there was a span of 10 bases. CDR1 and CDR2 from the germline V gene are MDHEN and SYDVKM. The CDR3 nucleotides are TGTGCCAGCAGTTTATTGGCTAGCTTTGAGCAGTTCTTC. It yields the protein CASSLLASFEQFF.

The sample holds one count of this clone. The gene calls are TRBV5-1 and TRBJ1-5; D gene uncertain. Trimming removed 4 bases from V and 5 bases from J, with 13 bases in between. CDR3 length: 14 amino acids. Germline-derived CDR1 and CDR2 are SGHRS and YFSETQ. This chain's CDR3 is CASSLDSAYQPQHF. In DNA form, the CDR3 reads TGCGCCAGCAGCCTGGACTCTGCATATCAGCCCCAGCATTTT.

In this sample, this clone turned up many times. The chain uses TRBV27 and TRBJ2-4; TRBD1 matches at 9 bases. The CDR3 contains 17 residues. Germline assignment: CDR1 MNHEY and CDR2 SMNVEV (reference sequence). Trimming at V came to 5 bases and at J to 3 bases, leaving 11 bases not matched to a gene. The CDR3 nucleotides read TGTGCCAGCAGTCCCCGGGACAGGGAGGTCGTCAAAAACATTCAGTACTTC. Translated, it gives CASSPRDREVVKNIQYF.

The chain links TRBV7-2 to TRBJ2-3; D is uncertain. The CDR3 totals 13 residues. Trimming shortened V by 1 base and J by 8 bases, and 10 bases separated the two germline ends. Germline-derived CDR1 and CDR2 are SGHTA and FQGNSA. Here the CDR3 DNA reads TGTGCCAGCAGCTTAGGGGGTCGGGTTACGCAGTATTTT. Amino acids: CASSLGGRVTQYF.

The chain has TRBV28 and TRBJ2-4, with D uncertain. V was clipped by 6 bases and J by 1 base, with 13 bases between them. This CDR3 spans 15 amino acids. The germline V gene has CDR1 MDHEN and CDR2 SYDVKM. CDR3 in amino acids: CASSLQLGAKNIQYF. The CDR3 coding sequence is TGTGCCAGCAGCCTCCAATTGGGGGCCAAAAACATTCAGTACTTC.

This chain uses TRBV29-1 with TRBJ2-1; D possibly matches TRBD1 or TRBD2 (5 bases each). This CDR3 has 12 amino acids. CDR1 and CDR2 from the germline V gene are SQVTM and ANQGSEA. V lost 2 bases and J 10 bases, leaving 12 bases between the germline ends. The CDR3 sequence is CSVERSGPEQFF. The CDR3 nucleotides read TGCAGCGTTGAAAGGTCGGGGCCCGAGCAGTTCTTC.

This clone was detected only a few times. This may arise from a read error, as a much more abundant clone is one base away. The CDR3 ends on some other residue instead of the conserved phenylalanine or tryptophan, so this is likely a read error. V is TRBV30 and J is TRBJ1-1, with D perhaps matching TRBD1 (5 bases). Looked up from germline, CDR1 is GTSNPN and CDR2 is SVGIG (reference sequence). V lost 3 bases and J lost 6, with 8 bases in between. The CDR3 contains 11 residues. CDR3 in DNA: TGTGCCTGGAGGGACATGGCTGAAGCTTTCCTT. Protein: CAWRDMAEAFL.

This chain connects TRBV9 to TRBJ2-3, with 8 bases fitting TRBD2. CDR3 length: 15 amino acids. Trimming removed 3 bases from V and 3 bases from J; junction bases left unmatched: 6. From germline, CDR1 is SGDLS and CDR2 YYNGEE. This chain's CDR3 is CASSDPREGTDTQYF. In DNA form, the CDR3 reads TGTGCCAGCAGCGATCCCCGGGAGGGGACAGATACGCAGTATTTT.

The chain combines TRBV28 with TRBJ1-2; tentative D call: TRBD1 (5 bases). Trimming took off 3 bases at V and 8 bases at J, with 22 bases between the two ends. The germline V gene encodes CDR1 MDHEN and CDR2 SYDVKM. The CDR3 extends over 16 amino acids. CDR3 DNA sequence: TGTGCCAGCAGTTTTAGTCCCGGGACCGGTTATTCGGGCTACACCTTC. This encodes CASSFSPGTGYSGYTF.

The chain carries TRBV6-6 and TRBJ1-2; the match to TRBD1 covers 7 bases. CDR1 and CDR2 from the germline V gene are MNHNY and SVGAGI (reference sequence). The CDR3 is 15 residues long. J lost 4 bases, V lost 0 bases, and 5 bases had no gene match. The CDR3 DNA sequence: TGTGCCAGCAGTTACTCGACAGGGACCAGCTATGGCTACACCTTC. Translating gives CASSYSTGTSYGYTF.

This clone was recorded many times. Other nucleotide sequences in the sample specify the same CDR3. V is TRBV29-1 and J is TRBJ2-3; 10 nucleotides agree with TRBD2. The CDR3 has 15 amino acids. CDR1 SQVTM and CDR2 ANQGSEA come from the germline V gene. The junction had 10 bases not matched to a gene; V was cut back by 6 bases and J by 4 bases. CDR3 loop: CSVVASGGVADTQYF. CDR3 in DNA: TGCAGCGTCGTAGCTAGCGGGGGCGTGGCAGATACGCAGTATTTT.

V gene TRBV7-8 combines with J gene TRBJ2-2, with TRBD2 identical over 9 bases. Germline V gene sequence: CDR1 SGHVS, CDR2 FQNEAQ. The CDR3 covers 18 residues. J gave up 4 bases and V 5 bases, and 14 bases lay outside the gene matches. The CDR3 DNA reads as TGTGCCAGCAGCCAGACGTCCAGCGGGAGGCCATTCACCGGGGAGCTGTTTTTT. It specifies CASSQTSSGRPFTGELFF. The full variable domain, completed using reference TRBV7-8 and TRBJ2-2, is GAGVSQSPRYKVAKRGQDVALRCDPISGHVSLFWYQQALGQGPEFLTYFQNEAQLDKSGLPSDRFFAERPEGSVSTLKIQRTQQEDSAVYLCASSQTSSGRPFTGELFFGEGSRLTVL.